This T cell receptor beta chain was sequenced for a study of cytomegalovirus exposure and HLA in healthy donors. Study-level information: Falling in the Caucasian-associated ancestry cluster were 81% of under 450 genotyped donors.

This clone was recorded a few times. Its target is not known. The PCR made use of 60 Vbeta and 13 Jbeta primers. This table comes from immunoSEQ multiplex PCR, and its TCRdb copy is limited to in-frame clones, with some not included. This table holds about 160,000 clones, about 72% found once. Trimming took 4 bases from V and 4 from J, leaving 20 bases between them. The CDR3 consists of 16 residues. In germline, CDR1 is MNHNY, CDR2 SVGAGI (reference sequence). Each donor's status was that of a healthy bone marrow donor. Points from the study as a whole: Association with HLA alleles at 0.05 false discovery rate was found for some 18,000 TCR beta sequences in a later analysis. A later analysis appeared to link common viral pathogens to several of the most significant clusters.

The TCR was taken from a man between 60 and 70 years old in good health and CMV-seronegative. J is TRBJ2-7 and V is TRBV6-6; perhaps TRBD2 as D (7 bases). Sequenced sample: PBMCs. The CDR3 spells CASSSLPGGQGYEQYF. The CDR3 DNA reads as TGTGCCAGCAGTTCCCTTCCGGGGGGACAAGGTTACGAGCAGTACTTC.